This T cell receptor (beta chain) was observed in a study of regulatory T cells in long-lasting Graves disease. Time point meaning: newly diagnosed GD, antithyroid drugs for less than 3 months. From PBMCs, RNA was extracted and then used to make the TCR library. CDR3-region Arm-PCR and iRepertoire HTBI primers produced the TCR beta libraries. TCRdb reanalysed the multiplex PCR reads using MiXCR and keeps one entry per CDR3 protein. The data hold 450,000 to 600,000 distinct CDR3 sequences, with around 15% observed a single time. Germline V CDR1 and CDR2: KGHDR, SFDVKD. There are 14 residues in the CDR3. The V and J ends lost 4 bases and 2 bases respectively, with 9 bases between them. This clonotype was seen at least ten times. The sample also formed part of further work on T cells in Graves' hyperthyroidism and ophthalmopathy. That report adds: Among clonotypes expanded in thyroid above 0.001, most were also found in blood.

The chain is built from TRBV24-1 and TRBJ2-3, with unresolved D. The sample here was peripheral blood mononuclear cells (PBMCs), taken at new diagnosis, from a patient treated with antithyroid drugs. This TCR came from a man aged 35-49 years with Graves disease. CDR3 DNA: TGTGCCACCAGTGAAGATTTCCACACAGATACGCAGTATTTT. As protein: CATSEDFHTDTQYF.